This TCR beta chain was found in a study of shared clonotypes between healthy human individuals. General study results and limits: Generation probability values for non-shared clonotypes were lower than those for clonotypes shared by all four donors.

Worth noting for this clone: What it recognizes is unknown.

Deletions cut 6 bases from V and 4 bases from J, with 11 bases between. From germline, CDR1 is SGHNT and CDR2 YENEEA. This CDR3 is 13 amino acids long. Assay: immunoSEQ multiplex PCR; the TCRdb copy retains only in-frame clones and omits some. This sample has about a million clones, with about three quarters found just once. This TCR derives from a man between 18 and 29 years old in good health. The chain employs TRBV11-3 and TRBJ2-3, with a tentative D call TRBD2 (6 bases). Material for sequencing was memory CD4+ T cells sorted from blood. Subset specified: CD45RA-negative fraction. This CDR3 is CASSRTSPDTQYF. As DNA, the CDR3 is TGTGCCAGCAGTCGTACTAGCCCAGATACGCAGTATTTT.